These T cell receptor beta chains were read from a single sample in a study of blood T cell repertoires in COVID-19. Clones were sequenced by immunoSEQ multiplex PCR, and TCRdb holds only the in-frame ones, with some missing. The sample yields roughly 430,000 clones, nearly 90% seen once. Source material: PBMCs or T cells enriched from blood (not recorded which). These receptors all come from a woman aged 18-30 years who had been exposed to COVID-19. The CDR3 runs from the conserved cysteine through the conserved F or W. The D gene is left open where the match is weak. The size of a clone is reported for some rows only, either as once, few or many, or as a class for expanded clones.

j_call	d_call	clone_size	v_call	cdr3_nt	cdr3_aa
TRBJ1-5	NA	NA	TRBV5-1	TGCGCCAGCAGCCTAGGATTGGATCAGCCCCAGCATTTT	CASSLGLDQPQHF
TRBJ2-1	TRBD2	once	TRBV5-4	TGTGCCAGCAGCTTGGCCCCTCTAGCGGGAGTTTATGAGCAGTTCTTC	CASSLAPLAGVYEQFF
TRBJ2-7	NA	NA	TRBV14	TGTGCCAGCAGCCCCAGGGCAGGTCGCTTCCACGAGCAGTACTTC	CASSPRAGRFHEQYF
TRBJ2-7	NA	NA	TRBV19	TGTGCCAGTAGTTTCCGGGACTCCCTCTCCTACGAGCAGTACTTC	CASSFRDSLSYEQYF
TRBJ1-5	TRBD1	NA	TRBV7-8	TGTGCCAGCAGCGCCTGGACAGGGTTCGATCAGCCCCAGCATTTT	CASSAWTGFDQPQHF
TRBJ2-3	TRBD2	NA	TRBV2	TGTGCCAGCAAGGGGCTAGCGGGACCAGATACGCAGTATTTT	CASKGLAGPDTQYF
TRBJ1-1	TRBD1	NA	TRBV6-5	TGTGCCAGCAGTTATTATGGGACAGCGAACACTGAAGCTTTCTTT	CASSYYGTANTEAFF
TRBJ2-2	TRBD2	NA	TRBV19	TGTGCCAGTAGTATCCCACGCCGAGTCGAGGTAGCGGGGGGGGTGAACACCGGGGAGCTGTTTTTT	CASSIPRRVEVAGGVNTGELFF
TRBJ1-4	NA	NA	TRBV12-3/TRBV12-4	TGTGCCAGCAGTTTACTCGAAAAACTGTTTTTT	CASSLLEKLFF
TRBJ2-3	TRBD2	NA	TRBV5-1	TGCGCCAGCAGCTTGGGTGCTAGCGGTAGCACAGATACGCAGTATTTT	CASSLGASGSTDTQYF
TRBJ1-6	NA	NA	TRBV6-5	TGTGCCAGCAGTTCCAAGAGCTCCTATAATTCACCCCTCCACTTT	CASSSKSSYNSPLHF
TRBJ2-7	TRBD2	NA	TRBV6-5	TGTGCCAGCAGTCCATCTTCCGGGACTACCTACGAACAGTACTTC	CASSPSSGTTYEQYF
TRBJ2-1	TRBD1	NA	TRBV3-1/TRBV3-2	TGTGCCAGCAGCCACTTAGGACAGGGTGATGAGCAGTTCTTC	CASSHLGQGDEQFF
TRBJ1-2	TRBD1	NA	TRBV5-6	TGTGCCAGCAGCTTGGGACAGGGTGACTATGGCTACACCTTC	CASSLGQGDYGYTF
TRBJ2-7	NA	NA	TRBV7-2	TGTGCCAGCAGCTTAATGGGGGGGCCGGGTGAGCAGTACTTC	CASSLMGGPGEQYF
TRBJ2-1	NA	NA	TRBV6-4	TGTGCCAGCAGTGTTCGGGAGTCCTACAATGAGCAGTTCTTC	CASSVRESYNEQFF
TRBJ2-7	TRBD2	NA	TRBV6-6	TGTGCCAGCAGTCCCCGCCCCACAATAGCGGGGGGGCCGTTTTTGGACGAGCAGTACTTC	CASSPRPTIAGGPFLDEQYF
TRBJ2-7	TRBD1	NA	TRBV5-1	TGCGCCAGCAGCTCTAAACCGGGACAGGGGGACTACGAGCAGTACTTC	CASSSKPGQGDYEQYF
TRBJ2-7	TRBD2	NA	TRBV12-3/TRBV12-4	TGTGCCACCCGGCGGGAGGGCGGCTACGAGCAGTACTTC	CATRREGGYEQYF
TRBJ1-6	NA	NA	TRBV30	TGTGCCTGGAGTAAAGGGGCCAATTCACCCCTCCACTTT	CAWSKGANSPLHF
TRBJ2-5	NA	NA	TRBV7-9	TGTGCCAGCAGCTTAGGCGGCGGGGTAGAGACCCAGTACTTC	CASSLGGGVETQYF
TRBJ1-2	NA	NA	TRBV28	TGTGCCAGCAGTTTAGGGTTGCGGTACTATGGCTACACCTTC	CASSLGLRYYGYTF
TRBJ1-6	NA	NA	TRBV5-4	TGTGCCAGCAGCTTGTCGGACAGTGGGTCACCCCTCCACTTT	CASSLSDSGSPLHF
TRBJ1-6	NA	NA	TRBV6-5	TGTGCCAGCGGGGAGTATCGGTATTCACCCCTCCACTTT	CASGEYRYSPLHF
TRBJ2-1	NA	few	TRBV4-1	TGCGCCAGCAGCCGTACCGAAGGGGGGGGTAGTGAGCAGTTCTTC	CASSRTEGGGSEQFF